The rows below give T cell receptor beta chains drawn from one sample of a study of early T cells in non-severe SARS-CoV-2 infection. TCRdb called the 5' RACE reads again in MiXCR, with one record for every CDR3 protein. Seen here are approximately 90,000 distinct CDR3 sequences, more than 10% observed once, and the top ten hold 3.5% to 5%. The sequences come from whole blood, collected at baseline. The receptors come from an adult who was a healthcare worker with PCR-confirmed SARS-CoV-2 infection or an uninfected control (not recorded which). CDR3s include the opening cysteine and the closing phenylalanine or tryptophan. The D gene is left open where the match is weak. Clone sizes are given selectively: once, few, many, or a class where the clone is expanded.

V gene,J gene,D gene,clone size,CDR3 protein,CDR3 DNA
TRBV28,TRBJ2-7,NA,NA,CASSPVRRNYEQYF,TGTGCCAGCAGCCCCGTTCGACGAAACTACGAGCAGTACTTC
TRBV2,TRBJ1-1,NA,NA,CASTKRDGDTEAFF,TGTGCCAGCACGAAGAGGGACGGGGACACTGAAGCTTTCTTT
TRBV28,TRBJ2-4,NA,many,CASSWGPMKDIQYF,TGTGCCAGCAGTTGGGGACCCATGAAGGACATTCAGTACTTC
TRBV5-1,TRBJ2-5,NA,NA,CASTRDIQETQYF,TGCGCCAGCACCCGGGACATACAAGAGACCCAGTACTTC
TRBV18,TRBJ1-5,TRBD1,once,CASSRTGTSAQHF,TGTGCCAGCTCGCGGACAGGGACTTCGGCCCAGCATTTT
TRBV9,TRBJ1-6,NA,NA,CASSVAPKGSVDSPLHF,TGTGCCAGCAGCGTAGCCCCAAAGGGGTCGGTGGATTCACCCCTCCACTTT
TRBV7-2,TRBJ2-3,NA,many,CASSSRAPTLTQYF,TGTGCCAGCAGCTCCCGGGCCCCGACCCTGACGCAGTATTTT
TRBV5-1,TRBJ1-1,NA,many,CASSSDSLWTEAFF,TGCGCCAGCAGCTCGGACAGCTTATGGACTGAAGCTTTCTTT
TRBV5-1,TRBJ2-2,TRBD1,few,CASSQYWGQGFPTGELFF,TGCGCCAGCAGCCAGTACTGGGGACAGGGTTTCCCCACCGGGGAGCTGTTTTTT
TRBV12-3/TRBV12-4,TRBJ1-4,NA,few,CASSRDLRGEKLFF,TGTGCCAGCAGTCGGGACCTAAGGGGAGAAAAACTGTTTTTT
TRBV18,TRBJ1-1,NA,few,CVSSPPHSLNTEAFF,TGTGTCAGCTCACCACCCCACTCCCTGAACACTGAAGCTTTCTTT
TRBV10-2,TRBJ1-3,NA,many,CASRLTASGNTIYF,TGCGCCAGCAGACTGACGGCCTCTGGAAACACCATATATTTT
TRBV3-1,TRBJ2-5,TRBD2,few,CASSQEWRGGQETQYF,TGTGCCAGCAGCCAAGAATGGCGGGGGGGCCAAGAGACCCAGTACTTC
TRBV7-2,TRBJ1-1,NA,few,CASTLIGTEAFF,TGTGCCAGCACCTTAATCGGTACTGAAGCTTTCTTT
TRBV28,TRBJ1-1,NA,many,CASSWDPQNTEAFF,TGTGCCAGCAGTTGGGATCCTCAAAACACTGAAGCTTTCTTT
TRBV24-1,TRBJ1-1,NA,many,CATSGGPGTEAFF,TGTGCCACCAGTGGGGGTCCAGGCACTGAAGCTTTCTTT
TRBV11-2,TRBJ2-2,NA,NA,CASSRHLRPGPSVTGELFF,TGTGCCAGCAGCCGACACCTACGACCGGGACCGAGCGTCACCGGGGAGCTGTTTTTT
TRBV29-1,TRBJ2-3,NA,NA,CSVGALSGATDTQYF,TGCAGCGTTGGGGCCCTCTCCGGGGCCACAGATACGCAGTATTTT
TRBV15,TRBJ1-3,NA,NA,CATSRDRGANTIYF,TGTGCCACCAGCAGAGATCGGGGGGCCAACACCATATATTTT
TRBV18,TRBJ2-7,NA,NA,CASSEQQGPSLGEQYF,TGTGCCAGCTCAGAACAACAGGGCCCCTCCTTGGGGGAGCAGTACTTC
TRBV9,TRBJ2-2,NA,NA,CASSVVSQGSTGELFF,TGTGCCAGCAGCGTAGTAAGTCAGGGGTCAACCGGGGAGCTGTTTTTT
TRBV5-1,TRBJ2-2,NA,NA,CASSLDGSKTGELFF,TGCGCCAGCAGCTTGGATGGGAGTAAGACCGGGGAGCTGTTTTTT
TRBV10-3,TRBJ2-7,TRBD1,many,CAISENFPDPDRTSYEQYF,TGTGCCATCAGTGAGAATTTCCCCGACCCGGACAGGACTTCCTACGAGCAGTACTTC
TRBV20-1,TRBJ2-1,NA,NA,CSARDRGANYNEQFF,TGCAGTGCTAGAGATCGGGGGGCGAATTACAATGAGCAGTTCTTC
TRBV5-1,TRBJ1-6,NA,many,CASSLEPTGSTSSYNSPLHF,TGCGCCAGCAGCTTGGAACCCACAGGGTCGACGAGCTCCTATAATTCACCCCTCCACTTT
TRBV11-3,TRBJ2-2,TRBD2,NA,CASSLLLAGHTGELFF,TGTGCCAGCAGCTTACTACTAGCGGGGCACACCGGGGAGCTGTTTTTT
TRBV14,TRBJ1-2,NA,many,CASSPGQNLYGYTF,TGTGCCAGCAGTCCCGGACAGAATCTCTATGGCTACACCTTC
TRBV6-2/TRBV6-3,TRBJ2-7,NA,NA,CASTSPPSSYEQYF,TGTGCCAGCACCTCTCCCCCTAGCTCCTACGAGCAGTACTTC
TRBV18,TRBJ2-1,NA,many,CASSPLPPQGNPMGEQFF,TGTGCCAGCTCACCCCTTCCCCCGCAGGGAAATCCAATGGGTGAGCAGTTCTTC
TRBV20-1,TRBJ2-7,TRBD2,many,CSAPRTGTSGYEQYF,TGCAGTGCTCCCCGGACCGGGACTAGCGGCTACGAGCAGTACTTC
TRBV4-1,TRBJ2-7,NA,NA,CASSQVPRKREQYF,TGCGCCAGCAGCCAAGTCCCCAGGAAGAGGGAGCAGTACTTC
TRBV7-9,TRBJ1-2,NA,NA,CASSMTPSTYGYTF,TGTGCCAGCAGCATGACACCTTCAACTTATGGCTACACCTTC
TRBV3-1,TRBJ1-1,TRBD1,NA,CATSLAGTGPHNTEAFF,TGTGCCACCTCACTTGCCGGGACAGGGCCCCATAACACTGAAGCTTTCTTT
TRBV10-3,TRBJ2-2,NA,many,CAITPSGANTGELFF,TGTGCCATCACCCCCTCCGGCGCGAACACCGGGGAGCTGTTTTTT
TRBV30,TRBJ1-1,NA,few,CAWRDKGRRTEAFF,TGTGCCTGGAGGGACAAGGGACGGCGGACTGAAGCTTTCTTT
TRBV18,TRBJ2-1,TRBD2,NA,CASSLGLADYNEQFF,TGTGCCAGCTCACTGGGACTAGCGGACTACAATGAGCAGTTCTTC
TRBV7-6,TRBJ2-2,TRBD2,many,CASSLIPSGDAGELFF,TGTGCCAGCAGCTTAATACCCAGCGGGGACGCCGGGGAGCTGTTTTTT